This T cell receptor (beta chain) was observed in a study of identical twins. From germline, CDR1 is SEHNR and CDR2 FQNEAQ (reference sequence). Germline trimming cut 6 bases from V and 8 bases from J; bases unmatched to any gene: 7. The CDR3 has 14 amino acids. Each CDR3 protein gets one entry after TCRdb re-called the 5' RACE reads with MiXCR. The top ten hold just under 3% of the sample, which has some 440,000 distinct CDR3 sequences, approximately 24% seen once. Only a few counts were recorded for this clonotype. The same sample was also used in a study of T cells expressing NK-cell markers. As that report states: In sorted CD3+CD56+NKG2C+, CD3+CD56+NKG2C- and CD3+CD56-NKG2C+ T cells, TCR beta repertoires were obtained.

Sequencing was done on a sample of CD4+ T cells sorted from blood. This chain links TRBV7-9 with TRBJ1-4; 9 bases map to TRBD1. This clonotype was obtained from a woman younger than 30 in good health. The CDR3 region is CASRAGTGREKLFF. CDR3 sequence (DNA): TGTGCCAGCAGGGCCGGGACAGGGAGAGAAAAACTGTTTTTT.